This T cell receptor beta chain was sequenced in a study of T cell responses to AZD1222 COVID-19 vaccine. Study-level results: Targets within unmutated variant regions were reportedly found for nearly half of spike-specific TCRs.

Regarding this clone: Its antigen is unidentified.

Trimming left V 4 bases short and J 7 bases short, with 11 bases between. The CDR3 is 11 amino acids. Looked up from germline, CDR1 is DFQATT and CDR2 is SNEGSKA (reference sequence). Measured with immunoSEQ multiplex PCR; TCRdb has only the in-frame clones, and not every one. The table includes more than 100,000 clones, over 75% detected once. This specimen was peripheral blood, taken on day 0 of AZD1222 vaccination. The chain links TRBV20-1 to TRBJ2-7, with D possibly TRBD1 on 6 matching bases. This sequence was found in an adult in good health. The CDR3 nucleotides are TGCAGTGCTATCAGGGGCAAAGAGCAGTACTTC. Translating it yields CSAIRGKEQYF.